This TCR beta chain is drawn from a study of cytomegalovirus exposure and HLA in healthy donors. Notes on the study in general: Researchers reported that a few CMV-associated chains were confirmed in vitro as CMV antigen-specific. There were some public TCRs occurring in many donors, but most TCR sequences were rare. Altogether, some 160 TCR beta chains were recorded as cytomegalovirus-associated.

V was clipped by 2 bases and J by 9 bases, with 21 bases between them. Germline V gene sequence: CDR1 SGHDT, CDR2 YYEEEE. CDR3 length equals 16 residues. Assay: immunoSEQ multiplex PCR; the TCRdb copy retains only in-frame clones and omits some. The sample lists 150,000 to 200,000 clones; roughly 95% were seen once. Turning to this clone: Its antigen remains unidentified.

The source is a woman younger than 30 in good health and CMV-seronegative. V gene TRBV5-6 combines with J gene TRBJ2-1; tentative D call: TRBD1 (6 bases). The sequenced sample was PBMCs. The CDR3 region is CASSFSRGYGPSEQFF. The CDR3 DNA reads TGTGCCAGCAGCTTTTCCAGGGGTTATGGCCCCAGTGAGCAGTTCTTC.